This T cell receptor (beta chain) appears in the sequencing data of a study of blood T cell repertoires in COVID-19. Background on the study: Samples representing acute and convalescent COVID-19 were sourced from the United States, Italy and Spain. PBMCs, B-cell-depleted T cells, or T cells provided the cDNA or gDNA that made up the material.

Original analysis: The assay estimated nucleated cells by amplifying reference gene primers. Clones were read by immunoSEQ multiplex PCR, and TCRdb kept only the in-frame ones, dropping some. Clone size and the V and J calls come from that table; the DNA yielded D and trimming. The repertoire holds approximately 240,000 clones, approximately 82% seen once, with approximately 4.9% in the top ten. CDR1 is SQVTM and CDR2 is ANQGSEA in the germline V gene. Trimming removed 4 bases from V and 8 bases from J; junction bases left unmatched: 10. The CDR3 covers 15 residues. The receptor's source is a woman at least 80 years old with active or convalescent COVID-19. The sample consisted of peripheral blood. The rearrangement links TRBV29-1 to TRBJ2-3; 12 bases are shared with TRBD1. CDR3 sequence (DNA): TGCAGCGTTGGAACCGGGACAGGGGGCCGCGGTACGCAGTATTTT. This encodes CSVGTGTGGRGTQYF.